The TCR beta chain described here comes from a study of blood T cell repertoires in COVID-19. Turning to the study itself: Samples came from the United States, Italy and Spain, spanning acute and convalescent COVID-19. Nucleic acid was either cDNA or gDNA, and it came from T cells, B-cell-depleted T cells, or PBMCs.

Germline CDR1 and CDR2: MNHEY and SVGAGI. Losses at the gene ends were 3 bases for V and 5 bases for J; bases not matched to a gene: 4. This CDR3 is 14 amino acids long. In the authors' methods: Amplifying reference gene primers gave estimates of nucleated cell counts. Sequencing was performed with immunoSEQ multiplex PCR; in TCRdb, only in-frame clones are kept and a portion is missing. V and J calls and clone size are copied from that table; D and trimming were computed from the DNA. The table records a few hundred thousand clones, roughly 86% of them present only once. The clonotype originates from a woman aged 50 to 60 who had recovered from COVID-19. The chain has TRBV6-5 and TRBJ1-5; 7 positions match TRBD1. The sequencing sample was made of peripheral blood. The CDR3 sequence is CASSYRGQDQPQHF. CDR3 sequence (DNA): TGTGCCAGCAGTTATAGGGGGCAAGATCAGCCCCAGCATTTT.